The 14 T cell receptor beta chains below were found in one sample sequenced in a study of beta chain features in type 1 diabetes (dated by TCRdb to between 2017 and 2018). Summary of the overall study and its limitations: In all four CD4+ subsets, TCRB CDR3 length was moderately but significantly shorter in type 1 diabetes patients.

The antigens of these receptors remain unknown. Library method: the immunoSEQ multiplex PCR assay. The entire isolated RNA was reverse transcribed using the High Capacity cDNA Reverse Transcription Kit, and thus expressed TCRB transcripts were sequenced. TCRdb holds this immuneACCESS table with in-frame rearrangements only. Some clones are missing; in checked studies, unresolved V genes explain under half, and the rest has no known cause. Counted in this sample were 200,000 to 300,000 clones; roughly a tenth of them appeared once. The biggest ten clones account for around 0.017% of the sample. The source material was naive CD4+ T cells from blood. The cell subset or site label corresponds to: true naive CD4+ T cells. These receptors all come from a man aged 25 to 40 with type 1 diabetes.

This clone was detected only a few times. The chain uses TRBV5-1 and TRBJ2-7; 9 bases are a match to TRBD1. This CDR3 spans 19 amino acids. The V segment lost 0 bases and the J segment 4 bases; nucleotides outside the gene matches: 17. CDR1 SGHRS and CDR2 YFSETQ come from the germline V gene. CDR3 residues: CASSLGTNSGTGMYYEQYF. DNA of the CDR3: TGCGCCAGCAGCTTGGGGACAAATTCCGGGACAGGGATGTATTACGAGCAGTACTTC.

This clone was recorded a few times. In the same sample, other DNA sequences code for this CDR3. V and J are TRBV27 and TRBJ2-5; TRBD2 aligns across 14 bases. The CDR3 runs to 16 residues. In germline, CDR1 is MNHEY, CDR2 SMNVEV (reference sequence). J lost 2 bases, V lost 4 bases, and 3 bases had no gene match. This chain's CDR3 is CASSSGLAGGQETQYF. Here the CDR3 DNA reads TGTGCCAGCAGTTCTGGACTAGCGGGGGGACAAGAGACCCAGTACTTC.

V usage is TRBV9 and J usage is TRBJ2-3; unclear D gene. V lost 4 bases and J lost 1, with 19 bases in between. The CDR3 is 17 residues long. CDR1 SGDLS and CDR2 YYNGEE come from the germline V gene. CDR3 loop: CASSSTSSFIGTDTQYF. The CDR3 DNA reads as TGTGCCAGCAGCTCTACCTCGTCTTTCATCGGCACAGATACGCAGTATTTT.

The chain links TRBV15 to TRBJ1-1; 10 nucleotides line up with TRBD1. Germline V gene sequence: CDR1 LNHNV, CDR2 YYDKDF (reference sequence). CDR3 length equals 15 residues. Trimming at V came to 5 bases and at J to 7 bases, leaving 10 bases not matched to a gene. The CDR3 region is CATSARRQGAIEAFF. The DNA for the CDR3 is TGTGCCACCAGCGCCCGGAGACAGGGGGCTATTGAAGCTTTCTTT.

V gene TRBV2 combines with J gene TRBJ2-1, with TRBD2 identical over 7 bases. Trimming removed 3 bases from V and 5 bases from J; junction bases left unmatched: 10. CDR1 is SNHLY and CDR2 is FYNNEI in the germline V gene. There are 16 residues in the CDR3. CDR3 in DNA: TGTGCCAGCAGTGACCCAGACAAGGCGGGGGACAATGAGCAGTTCTTC. Translated: CASSDPDKAGDNEQFF. The complete variable domain, with remaining parts taken from reference TRBV2 and TRBJ2-1, reads EPEVTQTPSHQVTQMGQEVILRCVPISNHLYFYWYRQILGQKVEFLVSFYNNEISEKSEIFDDQFSVERPDGSNFTLKIRSTKLEDSAMYFCASSDPDKAGDNEQFFGPGTRLTVL.

This clone has more than one count but fewer than ten. The chain has TRBV5-6 and TRBJ1-2, with a weak D call TRBD1 (6 bases). CDR1 is SGHDT and CDR2 is YYEEEE in the germline V gene. Trimming shortened V by 2 bases and J by 6 bases, and 8 bases separated the two germline ends. This CDR3 is built from 12 residues. This CDR3 reads CASSFRGNGYTF. As DNA, the CDR3 is TGTGCCAGCAGCTTCAGGGGTAATGGCTACACCTTC.

CDR3 loop: CASSEEISWYEQYF. DNA for the CDR3: TGTGCCAGCAGTGAAGAAATTAGTTGGTACGAGCAGTACTTC. V is TRBV2 and J is TRBJ2-7; no reliable D call. The length of the CDR3 is 14 residues. V was pared by 1 base and J by 4 bases, with 11 bases between. From germline, CDR1 is SNHLY and CDR2 FYNNEI.

A note on this clone: In this CDR3 the conserved last residue, phenylalanine or tryptophan, is missing, so a read error is likely. Because the CDR3's place on the DNA is in doubt, the DNA is left out and the CDR3 is given as listed by TCRdb. This chain uses TRBV28 with TRBJ2-3; the DNA was not used to check the table's D call, TRBD1. The CDR3 spans 8 residues, counting both ends. CDR1 MDHEN and CDR2 SYDVKM come from the germline V gene. The CDR3 sequence: CASPHRGC.

This clone was observed a few times. This rearrangement joins TRBV7-2 to TRBJ2-1, with 12 bases that match TRBD2. The CDR3 is 17 amino acids. V dropped 1 base and J dropped 9; count of bases not matched to a gene: 10. Per the germline V gene, CDR1 is SGHTA and CDR2 is FQGNSA. CDR3 DNA: TGTGCCAGCAGCTTAGTATTTCTAGCGGGGGGGCCTCGTGAGCAGTTCTTC. Its translation is CASSLVFLAGGPREQFF.

The V call is TRBV5-6, the J call TRBJ1-6; a weak D match, TRBD1 (6 bases). The germline gives CDR1 SGHDT, CDR2 YYEEEE. This CDR3 is 13 amino acids long. Deletions cut 5 bases from V and 9 bases from J, with 12 bases between. CDR3 sequence (DNA): TGTGCCAGCAGATCACAGGGTGGTTCACCCCTCCACTTT. Its translation: CASRSQGGSPLHF.

The V gene is TRBV28, the J gene TRBJ2-7; 7 bases are shared with TRBD1. CDR1 and CDR2 (germline): MDHEN, SYDVKM. The ends lost 4 bases at V and 2 bases at J; junction bases unmatched: 5. The CDR3 spans 14 residues. CDR3: CASSSGTVTYEQYF. CDR3 nucleotides: TGTGCCAGCAGTTCCGGGACAGTCACCTACGAGCAGTACTTC. Based on the CDR3 plus reference TRBV28 and TRBJ2-7, the full variable domain is DVKVTQSSRYLVKRTGEKVFLECVQDMDHENMFWYRQDPGLGLRLIYFSYDVKMKEKGDIPEGYSVSREKKERFSLILESASTNQTSMYLCASSSGTVTYEQYFGPGTRLTVT.

This clone was observed a few times. The rearrangement uses TRBV9 and TRBJ2-2; the D gene is possibly TRBD1 (5 bases). From germline, CDR1 is SGDLS and CDR2 YYNGEE. The V and J ends lost 0 bases and 2 bases respectively, with 8 bases between them. CDR3 length: 15 amino acids. The CDR3 DNA reads as TGTGCCAGCAGCGTAGCAGGGTCCAACACCGGGGAGCTGTTTTTT. Protein sequence: CASSVAGSNTGELFF. Combining the CDR3 with reference TRBV9 and TRBJ2-2 gives the whole variable domain DSGVTQTPKHLITATGQRVTLRCSPRSGDLSVYWYQQSLDQGLQFLIQYYNGEERAKGNILERFSAQQFPDLHSELNLSSLELGDSALYFCASSVAGSNTGELFFGEGSRLTVL.

This clone was found a few times. The genes are TRBV7-2 and TRBJ1-5, with D unclear. The CDR3 is 12 residues long. Trimming cost V 3 bases and J 6 bases, with 6 bases left between them. Germline lookup yields CDR1 SGHTA and CDR2 FQGNSA. The CDR3, as DNA: TGTGCCAGCAGCTTGGTTAGTCAGCCCCAGCATTTT. It specifies CASSLVSQPQHF.

The chain is built from TRBV4-1 and TRBJ2-3; D unresolved. This CDR3 region has 14 residues. Germline assignment: CDR1 MGHRA and CDR2 YSYEKL. The V gene lost 5 bases and the J gene lost 2 bases, with 11 bases spanning the gap. The CDR3 DNA reads as TGCGCCAGCAGCGCCACAGCACCCACAGATACGCAGTATTTT. As protein: CASSATAPTDTQYF.